Presented here are 30 T cell receptor beta chains from one specimen sequenced in a study of T cell responses to AZD1222 COVID-19 vaccine. The data were produced by immunoSEQ multiplex PCR, yet TCRdb's version contains in-frame clones alone and is incomplete. The sample includes 100,000 or so clones, approximately 90% of them seen just once. Sequencing was performed on peripheral blood, taken on day 0 of AZD1222 vaccination. The receptors were sampled from an adult in good health.

CDR3 sequence reads: CASSKERYDRSSYNEQFF. In DNA, the CDR3 is TGTGCCAGTAGTAAGGAACGGTATGACAGGAGCTCCTACAATGAGCAGTTCTTC. The J gene is TRBJ2-1, the V gene TRBV19; D is perhaps TRBD1 (6 bases). Germline values: CDR1 LNHDA, CDR2 SQIVND (reference sequence). The CDR3 extends over 18 amino acids. V was pared by 4 bases and J by 0 bases, with 19 bases between. Together with reference TRBV19 and TRBJ2-1, the CDR3 gives the full variable domain: DGGITQSPKYLFRKEGQNVTLSCEQNLNHDAMYWYRQDPGQGLRLIYYSQIVNDFQKGDIAEGYSVSREKKESFPLTVTSAQKNPTAFYLCASSKERYDRSSYNEQFFGPGTRLTVL.

DNA of the CDR3: TGTGCCAGCTCCTCCCCCACAGGGGCCCTCTATGGCTACACCTTC. Encoded protein: CASSSPTGALYGYTF. The chain is built from TRBV28 and TRBJ1-2, with 7 bases matching TRBD1. Unmatched junction bases numbered 13, after V lost 8 bases and J lost 4 bases. The CDR3 covers 15 residues. The germline V gene has CDR1 MDHEN and CDR2 SYDVKM.

The genes are TRBV4-1 and TRBJ2-3; no reliable D call. V lost 1 base, J lost 6 bases, and 26 bases lay in between. The CDR3 runs 19 residues. Germline loops: CDR1 MGHRA, CDR2 YSYEKL. The CDR3 loop is CASSQGGVRDWVSADTQYF. CDR3 coding DNA: TGCGCCAGCAGCCAAGGAGGAGTCCGAGATTGGGTTTCAGCGGATACGCAGTATTTT.

The gene calls are TRBV5-5 and TRBJ2-2, with a possible D match to TRBD1 (6 bases). The CDR3 has 16 residues. V was trimmed by 4 bases and J by 8 bases, leaving 21 bases between them. CDR1 and CDR2 (germline): SGHKS, YYEKEE (reference sequence). CDR3 DNA sequence: TGTGCCAGCAGCGTCGCTACAGGGCCTTTCGTAGGGGAGCTGTTTTTT. Protein: CASSVATGPFVGELFF. The complete variable domain, with remaining parts taken from reference TRBV5-5 and TRBJ2-2, reads DAGVTQSPTHLIKTRGQQVTLRCSPISGHKSVSWYQQVLGQGPQFIFQYYEKEERGRGNFPDRFSARQFPNYSSELNVNALLLGDSALYLCASSVATGPFVGELFFGEGSRLTVL.

This chain uses TRBV5-4 with TRBJ1-2, with a tentative D call TRBD1 (5 bases). The CDR3 loop spans 15 amino acids. The germline V gene encodes CDR1 SGHNT and CDR2 YYREEE (reference sequence). Trimming stripped 1 base from V and 0 bases from J, with 10 bases between. CDR3 nucleotides: TGTGCCAGCAGCTTGTTTAGGGGTTCTAACTATGGCTACACCTTC. Residues: CASSLFRGSNYGYTF.

The chain carries TRBV2 and TRBJ2-1; 7 bases align to TRBD2. V gave up 7 bases and J gave up 14 bases; unmatched junction bases: 11. CDR3 size: 12 residues. Germline CDR1 reads SNHLY; CDR2 reads FYNNEI. CDR3 in amino acids: CASTGGGVREFF. As DNA, the CDR3 is TGTGCCAGCACCGGGGGAGGGGTGAGGGAGTTCTTC.

This chain joins TRBV28 and TRBJ2-7, with 8 positions matching TRBD1. CDR3 length: 12 residues. Germline CDR1 reads MDHEN; CDR2 reads SYDVKM. The CDR3 DNA follows: TGTGCGATCAGACAGGGGATCTACGAGCAGTACTTC. Translating it yields CAIRQGIYEQYF. Full variable domain (missing parts from reference TRBV28 and TRBJ2-7): DVKVTQSSRYLVKRTGEKVFLECVQDMDHENMFWYRQDPGLGLRLIYFSYDVKMKEKGDIPEGYSVSREKKERFSLILESASTNQTSMYLCAIRQGIYEQYFGPGTRLTVT.

CDR3 in amino acids: CASSPGTSRTDTQYF. The CDR3 DNA follows: TGTGCCAGCAGCCCTGGGACTTCCCGCACAGATACGCAGTATTTT. The V call is TRBV3-1 (or the pseudogene TRBV3-2), the J call TRBJ2-3, with D perhaps TRBD2 (6 bases). Trimming pared 4 bases from V and 1 base from J, leaving 12 bases between. The CDR3 sequence is 15 residues long. Looked up from germline, CDR1 is LGHDT and CDR2 is YNNKEL (reference sequence).

The chain carries TRBV10-1 and TRBJ2-5; D perhaps matches TRBD2 (6 bases). The V end was cut by 9 bases, the J end by 3 bases, with 20 bases between. The CDR3 covers 15 residues. The V gene's germline CDR1 is WNHNN and CDR2 SYGVQD (reference sequence). The chain's CDR3 is CARRAIRGKKETQYF. The CDR3 nucleotides are TGCGCCAGAAGGGCCATACGGGGGAAAAAAGAGACCCAGTACTTC.

The V and J genes are TRBV6-5 and TRBJ1-2; 7 bases fit TRBD1. CDR3 size: 13 residues. Per germline, CDR1 MNHEY and CDR2 SVGAGI. V lost 6 bases and J lost 5; bases outside the gene matches: 6. Here the CDR3 reads CASRSPTGYGYTF. The CDR3, as DNA: TGTGCCAGCAGGTCCCCGACAGGGTATGGCTACACCTTC.

V usage is TRBV5-1 and J usage is TRBJ1-2; no clear D gene. Trimming removed 4 bases from V and 8 bases from J, with 15 bases in between. The germline CDR1 and CDR2 sequences are SGHRS and YFSETQ. The CDR3 totals 13 residues. In DNA form, the CDR3 reads TGCGCCAGCAGCGCGGAGAGGAGGTTCGGCTACACCTTC. Translation: CASSAERRFGYTF.

The chain couples TRBV7-3 to TRBJ1-1, with D hard to call. Deletions cut 2 bases from V and 0 bases from J, with 4 bases between. Germline-derived CDR1 and CDR2 are SGHTA and FQGTGA. CDR3 length: 13 amino acids. CDR3: CASSLHMNTEAFF. Written as DNA, the CDR3 is TGTGCCAGCAGCTTACATATGAACACTGAAGCTTTCTTT.

The V call is TRBV5-1, the J call TRBJ2-1; possibly TRBD1 for D (6 bases). V was pared by 4 bases and J by 2 bases, with 13 bases between. Germline V gene lookup returns CDR1 SGHRS and CDR2 YFSETQ. CDR3 length equals 15 residues. The CDR3 nucleotides read TGCGCCAGCAGCCCACGACAGGTCGCCTACAATGAGCAGTTCTTC. Its protein product is CASSPRQVAYNEQFF.

This sequence joins TRBV3-1 (or the pseudogene TRBV3-2) and TRBJ2-4; D remains unclear. CDR3 length: 14 amino acids. Germline loops: CDR1 LGHDT, CDR2 YNNKEL (reference sequence). Trimming left V 0 bases short and J 7 bases short, with 10 bases between. The CDR3 DNA reads TGTGCCAGCAGCCAAGATTTTTCTGGGAACATTCAGTACTTC. It is translated as CASSQDFSGNIQYF.

The J gene is TRBJ2-1, the V gene TRBV18, with D uncertain. V shed 3 bases and J shed 15 bases, with 18 bases lying between them. The germline V gene encodes CDR1 KGHSH and CDR2 LQKENI. The CDR3 contains 13 residues. The DNA for the CDR3 is TGTGCCAGCTCACCGAAACCCAGTGATAGTGGGTTCTTC. Translated, it gives CASSPKPSDSGFF. Full variable domain (remainder filled in from reference TRBV18 and TRBJ2-1): NAGVMQNPRHLVRRRGQEARLRCSPMKGHSHVYWYRQLPEEGLKFMVYLQKENIIDESGMPKERFSAEFPKEGPSILRIQQVVRGDSAAYFCASSPKPSDSGFFGPGTRLTVL.

This clone has just one count. The chain uses TRBV28 and TRBJ1-2; D is possibly TRBD1 (5 bases). This CDR3 is built from 15 residues. From germline, CDR1 is MDHEN and CDR2 SYDVKM. V gave up 3 bases and J gave up 4 bases, with 15 bases separating them. CDR3 nucleotides: TGTGCCAGCAGTTTGTCCGACGGGACCGGCTATGGCTACACCTTC. It is translated as CASSLSDGTGYGYTF.

This rearrangement joins TRBV5-1 to TRBJ2-1; D is undetermined. Trimming removed 1 base from V and 5 bases from J, with 10 bases in between. Germline V gene lookup returns CDR1 SGHRS and CDR2 YFSETQ. The CDR3 extends over 14 amino acids. CDR3 sequence reads: CASSLLSGHNEQFF. In DNA, the CDR3 is TGCGCCAGCAGCTTGTTGTCCGGCCACAATGAGCAGTTCTTC.

The CDR3 DNA reads as TGCGCCAGCAGTGACCATCGGCGGCCAGGAGCGGACACTGAAGCTTTCTTT. Its translation: CASSDHRRPGADTEAFF. J is TRBJ1-1 and V is TRBV10-1; D is unclear. Trimming took 3 bases from V and 3 from J, leaving 20 bases between them. The CDR3 sequence is 17 residues long. The V gene's germline CDR1 is WNHNN and CDR2 SYGVQD (reference sequence).

This sequence joins TRBV28 and TRBJ1-4; 7 bases line up with TRBD1. CDR3 length: 17 amino acids. Looked up from germline, CDR1 is MDHEN and CDR2 is SYDVKM. V dropped 6 bases and J dropped 2; count of bases not matched to a gene: 12. For the CDR3, the DNA is TGTGCCAGCAGGTCTAACAGGGGCCTCTCTACTAATGAAAAACTGTTTTTT. Translation gives CASRSNRGLSTNEKLFF. Looking up the rest from reference TRBV28 and TRBJ1-4 gives the full variable domain: DVKVTQSSRYLVKRTGEKVFLECVQDMDHENMFWYRQDPGLGLRLIYFSYDVKMKEKGDIPEGYSVSREKKERFSLILESASTNQTSMYLCASRSNRGLSTNEKLFFGSGTQLSVL.

This clone appeared once. The V and J genes are TRBV3-1 (or the pseudogene TRBV3-2) and TRBJ2-1, with a tentative D call TRBD1 (7 bases). Trimming stripped 1 base from V and 4 bases from J, with 14 bases between. In germline, CDR1 is LGHDT, CDR2 YNNKEL (reference sequence). CDR3 length: 16 amino acids. In nucleotides, the CDR3 is TGTGCCAGCAGCCAAGTCGGCCAGGGGGGTTACAATGAGCAGTTCTTC. Protein: CASSQVGQGGYNEQFF.

V gene TRBV27 combines with J gene TRBJ2-1; 8 nucleotides match TRBD2. The V segment lost 6 bases and the J segment 6 bases; nucleotides outside the gene matches: 4. The CDR3 consists of 13 residues. Germline values: CDR1 MNHEY, CDR2 SMNVEV (reference sequence). The CDR3 DNA sequence: TGTGCCAGCAGACGCGGGGGGACCAATGAGCAGTTCTTC. Its protein is CASRRGGTNEQFF.

As concerns this clone: This CDR3 is also generated by other DNA sequences in the sample. The chain couples TRBV4-1 to TRBJ1-2; TRBD1 matches 8 bases. Germline V lookup: CDR1 MGHRA, CDR2 YSYEKL. This CDR3 has 14 residues. Germline trimming cut 1 base from V and 4 bases from J; bases unmatched to any gene: 2. The DNA of the CDR3 is TGCGCCAGCAGCCAAGGCCAGGGGGCCTATGGCTACACCTTC. The encoded protein is CASSQGQGAYGYTF.

V is TRBV19 and J is TRBJ2-5; D unclear. CDR3 size: 15 residues. The V gene's germline CDR1 is LNHDA and CDR2 SQIVND (reference sequence). V was cut by 1 base and J by 0 bases, with 9 bases left in between. CDR3 coding DNA: TGTGCCAGTAGTATAGTCCACCAGTACCAAGAGACCCAGTACTTC. Translated: CASSIVHQYQETQYF.

This sequence joins TRBV5-5 and TRBJ1-1, with D possibly matching TRBD1 (6 bases). Trimming shortened V by 6 bases and J by 2 bases, and 14 bases separated the two germline ends. Germline V gene sequence: CDR1 SGHKS, CDR2 YYEKEE (reference sequence). The CDR3 loop spans 14 amino acids. CDR3 in amino acids: CASTTRGFNTEAFF. CDR3 nucleotide sequence: TGTGCCAGCACCACAAGGGGGTTTAACACTGAAGCTTTCTTT.

The rearrangement links TRBV28 to TRBJ2-7; the D is unclear. Germline CDR1 reads MDHEN; CDR2 reads SYDVKM. The CDR3 extends over 11 amino acids. Trimming cost V 7 bases and J 3 bases, with 7 bases left between them. The DNA of the CDR3 is TGTGCCAGCACCCATTACTACGAGCAGTACTTC. As protein: CASTHYYEQYF.

This chain uses TRBV4-1 with TRBJ2-1; TRBD2 aligns across 9 bases. V lost 4 bases and J lost 4; bases outside the gene matches: 11. Germline V lookup: CDR1 MGHRA, CDR2 YSYEKL. The CDR3 has 17 residues. The CDR3 loop is CASSPMGASGTYNEQFF. CDR3 DNA sequence: TGCGCCAGCAGCCCCATGGGGGCTAGCGGGACGTACAATGAGCAGTTCTTC.

This chain links TRBV19 with TRBJ1-2, with a weak D call TRBD1 (6 bases). V lost 7 bases to trimming and J lost 0 bases, with 9 bases between them. The CDR3 extends over 13 amino acids. CDR1 and CDR2 (germline): LNHDA, SQIVND (reference sequence). CDR3 nucleotides: TGTGCCAGTACGGGGGCAGCTAACTATGGCTACACCTTC. Protein sequence: CASTGAANYGYTF.

This sequence joins TRBV6-5 and TRBJ1-2; the D is unclear. The CDR3 runs to 15 residues. Trimming took off 7 bases at V and 0 bases at J, with 15 bases between the two ends. Germline-derived CDR1 and CDR2 are MNHEY and SVGAGI. The CDR3 region has the DNA TGTGCCAGCAAGGGTGGAGGGCTGGCTAACTATGGCTACACCTTC. Protein: CASKGGGLANYGYTF.

This clone was seen once. This sequence joins TRBV5-4 and TRBJ1-2; D gene uncertain. V lost 9 bases and J lost 7, with 19 bases in between. The CDR3 covers 13 residues. CDR1 is SGHNT and CDR2 is YYREEE in the germline V gene (reference sequence). The CDR3 reads CATPSGSRGGYTF. CDR3 coding DNA: TGTGCCACCCCGTCGGGGTCTCGCGGTGGCTACACCTTC.

V is TRBV9 and J is TRBJ1-4; a weak D match, TRBD1 (6 bases). CDR1 and CDR2 from the germline V gene are SGDLS and YYNGEE. V lost 4 bases and J lost 8, with 15 bases in between. This CDR3 has 14 residues. This CDR3 reads CASSSRPQGEKLFF. In DNA, the CDR3 is TGTGCCAGCAGCAGCCGCCCGCAGGGGGAAAAACTGTTTTTT.